This T cell receptor beta chain was recorded in a study of CD8 T cells in Susac syndrome. Per the germline V gene, CDR1 is SNHLY and CDR2 is FYNNEI. This CDR3 has 15 residues. Unmatched junction bases numbered 7, after V lost 7 bases and J lost 6 bases. Reverse transcription of roughly 0.45 to 1 ug RNA used random hexamers. TCRdb re-analysed the immunoSEQ multiplex PCR reads in MiXCR, keeping a single row per CDR3 protein. The sample lists around 280,000 distinct CDR3 sequences, about 91% seen once, with about 0.063% in the top ten. V and J are TRBV2 and TRBJ1-5, with TRBD1 matching 12 bases. The source is a human donor with multiple sclerosis. Sequencing was performed on CD4+ T cells from PBMCs. CDR3 in DNA: TGTGCCAGCATCCGGGACAGGGGGCAGGGTCAGCCCCAGCATTTT. Residues: CASIRDRGQGQPQHF.